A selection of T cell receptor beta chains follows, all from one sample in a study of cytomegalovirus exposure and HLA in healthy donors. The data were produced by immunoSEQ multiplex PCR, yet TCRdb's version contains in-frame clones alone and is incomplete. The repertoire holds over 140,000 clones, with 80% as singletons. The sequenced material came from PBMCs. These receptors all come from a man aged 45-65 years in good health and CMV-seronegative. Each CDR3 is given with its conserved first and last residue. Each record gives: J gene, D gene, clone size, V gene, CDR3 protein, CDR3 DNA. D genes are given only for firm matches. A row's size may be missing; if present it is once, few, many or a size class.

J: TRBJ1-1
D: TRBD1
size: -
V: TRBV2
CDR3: CASIGTGGNPNTEAFF
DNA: TGTGCCAGCATCGGGACAGGGGGCAACCCGAACACTGAAGCTTTCTTT

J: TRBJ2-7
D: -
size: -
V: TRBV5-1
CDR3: CASSLKSSYEQYF
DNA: TGCGCCAGCAGCTTAAAGAGCTCCTACGAGCAGTACTTC

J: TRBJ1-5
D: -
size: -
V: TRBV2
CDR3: CASSTYRSHQPQHF
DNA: TGTGCCAGCAGTACCTACAGGAGCCATCAGCCCCAGCATTTT

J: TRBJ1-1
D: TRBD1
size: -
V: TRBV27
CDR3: CASSPTHGTEFPTEAFF
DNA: TGTGCCAGCAGTCCTACCCATGGGACAGAATTTCCCACTGAAGCTTTCTTT

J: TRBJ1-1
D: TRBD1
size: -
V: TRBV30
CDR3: CAWSPPGQDYTEAFF
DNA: TGTGCCTGGAGTCCCCCAGGACAGGACTACACTGAAGCTTTCTTT

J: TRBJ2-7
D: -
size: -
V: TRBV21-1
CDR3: CASSTGLAGAYEQYF
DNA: TGTGCCAGCAGCACCGGACTAGCGGGCGCCTACGAGCAGTACTTC

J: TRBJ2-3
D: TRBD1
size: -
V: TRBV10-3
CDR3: CAISELIGDRGTDTQYF
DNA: TGTGCCATCAGTGAGTTGATAGGGGACAGAGGGACAGATACGCAGTATTTT

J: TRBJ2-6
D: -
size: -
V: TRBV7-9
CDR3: CASSVWAPSGANVLTF
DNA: TGTGCCAGCAGCGTTTGGGCCCCCTCTGGGGCCAACGTCCTGACTTTC

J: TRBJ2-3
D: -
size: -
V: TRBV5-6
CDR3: CASSLAGGLSTDTQYF
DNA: TGTGCCAGCAGCTTGGCAGGGGGACTTAGCACAGATACGCAGTATTTT

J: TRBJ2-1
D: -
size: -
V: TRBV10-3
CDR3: CAISGAGNEQFF
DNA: TGTGCCATCAGTGGCGCCGGGAATGAGCAGTTCTTC

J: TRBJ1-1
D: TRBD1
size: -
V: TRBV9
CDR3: CASSVAPTGDTEAFF
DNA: TGTGCCAGCAGCGTAGCCCCGACAGGGGACACTGAAGCTTTCTTT

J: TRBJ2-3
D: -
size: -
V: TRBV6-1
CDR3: CASSDSLAADTQYF
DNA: TGTGCCAGCAGTGATTCATTAGCAGCAGATACGCAGTATTTT

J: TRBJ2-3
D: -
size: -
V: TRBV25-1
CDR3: CASSEFAAAQDTQYF
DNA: TGTGCCAGCAGTGAATTTGCGGCGGCGCAGGATACGCAGTATTTT

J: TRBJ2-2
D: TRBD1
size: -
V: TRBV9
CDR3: CASSAGTGDFSGELFF
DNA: TGTGCCAGCAGCGCCGGGACAGGGGATTTTAGCGGGGAGCTGTTTTTT

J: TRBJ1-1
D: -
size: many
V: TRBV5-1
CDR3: CASSLQGGTEAFF
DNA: TGCGCCAGCAGCTTACAGGGCGGCACTGAAGCTTTCTTT

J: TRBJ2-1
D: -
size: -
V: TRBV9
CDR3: CASSDSRGASPYNEQFF
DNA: TGTGCCAGCAGCGATAGTCGCGGGGCTAGCCCCTACAATGAGCAGTTCTTC

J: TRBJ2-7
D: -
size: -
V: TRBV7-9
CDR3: CASSSRSIEQYF
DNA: TGTGCCAGCAGCTCAAGGAGCATCGAGCAGTACTTC

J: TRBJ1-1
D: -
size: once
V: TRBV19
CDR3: CASSTGQTMNTEAFF
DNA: TGTGCCAGTAGTACTGGACAGACGATGAACACTGAAGCTTTCTTT

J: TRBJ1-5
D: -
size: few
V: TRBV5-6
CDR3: CASSGGAYSNQPQHF
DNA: TGTGCCAGCAGTGGGGGGGCGTATAGCAATCAGCCCCAGCATTTT

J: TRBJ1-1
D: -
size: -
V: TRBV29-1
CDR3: CSVEDRTNTEAFF
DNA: TGCAGCGTTGAAGATAGAACGAACACTGAAGCTTTCTTT

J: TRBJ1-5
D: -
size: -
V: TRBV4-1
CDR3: CASSQGVGDQPQHF
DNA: TGCGCCAGCAGCCAAGGAGTAGGAGATCAGCCCCAGCATTTT

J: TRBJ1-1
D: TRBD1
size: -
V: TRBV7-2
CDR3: CASSPPGQREAFF
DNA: TGTGCCAGCAGCCCACCGGGACAGCGTGAAGCTTTCTTT

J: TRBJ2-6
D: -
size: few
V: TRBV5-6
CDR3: CASSLVLDSGSGANVLTF
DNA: TGTGCCAGCAGCTTGGTGTTGGACAGCGGCTCTGGGGCCAACGTCCTGACTTTC

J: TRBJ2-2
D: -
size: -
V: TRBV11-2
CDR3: CASSFPPKEGTGELFF
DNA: TGTGCCAGCAGCTTCCCCCCTAAGGAGGGGACCGGGGAGCTGTTTTTT

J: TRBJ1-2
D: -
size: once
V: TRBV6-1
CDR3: CASSAGRVGYGYTF
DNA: TGTGCCAGCAGTGCTGGCAGGGTGGGCTATGGCTACACCTTC

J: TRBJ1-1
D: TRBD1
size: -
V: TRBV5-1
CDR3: CASSPGQAVNTEAFF
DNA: TGCGCCAGCAGCCCCGGACAGGCTGTGAACACTGAAGCTTTCTTT

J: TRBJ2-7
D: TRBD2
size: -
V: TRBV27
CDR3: CASTSGRAREQYF
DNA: TGTGCCAGCACAAGCGGGAGGGCAAGAGAGCAGTACTTC

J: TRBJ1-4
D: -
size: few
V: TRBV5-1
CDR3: CASSLGQGWANEKLFF
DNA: TGCGCCAGCAGCTTGGGGCAGGGATGGGCTAATGAAAAACTGTTTTTT

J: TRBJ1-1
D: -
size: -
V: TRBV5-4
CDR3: CASSQDSDTEAFF
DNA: TGTGCCAGCAGCCAGGACAGTGACACTGAAGCTTTCTTT

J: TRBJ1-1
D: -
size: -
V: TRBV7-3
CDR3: CASSLISNTEAFF
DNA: TGTGCCAGCAGCTTAATATCCAACACTGAAGCTTTCTTT

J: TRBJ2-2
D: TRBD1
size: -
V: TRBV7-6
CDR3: CASSARQGSDTGELFF
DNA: TGTGCCAGCAGCGCTAGACAGGGAAGTGACACCGGGGAGCTGTTTTTT

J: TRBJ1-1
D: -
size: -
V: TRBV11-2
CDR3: CASSLAGMNTEAFF
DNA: TGTGCCAGCAGCTTAGCCGGGATGAACACTGAAGCTTTCTTT

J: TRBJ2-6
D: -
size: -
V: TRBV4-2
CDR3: CASSQAEQGAGANVLTF
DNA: TGTGCCAGCAGCCAGGCTGAACAGGGAGCTGGGGCCAACGTCCTGACTTTC

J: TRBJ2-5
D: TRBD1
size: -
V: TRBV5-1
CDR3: CASSLPGTGGSETQYF
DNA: TGCGCCAGCAGCTTACCCGGGACAGGGGGTTCGGAGACCCAGTACTTC

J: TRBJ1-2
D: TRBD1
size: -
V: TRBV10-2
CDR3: CASRLAPGQSNYGYTF
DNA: TGCGCCAGCAGATTAGCCCCGGGACAGTCTAACTATGGCTACACCTTC

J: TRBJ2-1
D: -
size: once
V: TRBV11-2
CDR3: CASSLGPEQFF
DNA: TGTGCCAGCAGCTTAGGGCCGGAGCAGTTCTTC

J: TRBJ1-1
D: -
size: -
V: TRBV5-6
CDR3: CASSLARVTEAFF
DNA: TGTGCCAGCAGCTTGGCCAGGGTAACTGAAGCTTTCTTT

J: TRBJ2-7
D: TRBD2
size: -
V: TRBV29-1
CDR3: CSVRLAAYEQYF
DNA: TGCAGCGTCCGACTAGCGGCATACGAGCAGTACTTC

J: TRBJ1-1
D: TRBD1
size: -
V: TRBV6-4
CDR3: CASNSGTGEAFF
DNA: TGTGCCAGTAACTCCGGGACAGGGGAAGCTTTCTTT

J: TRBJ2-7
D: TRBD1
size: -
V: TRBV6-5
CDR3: CASSRTGFYEQYF
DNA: TGTGCCAGCAGCCGGACAGGGTTCTACGAGCAGTACTTC

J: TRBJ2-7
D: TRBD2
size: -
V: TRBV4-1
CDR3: CASSRSTSGGFYEQYF
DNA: TGCGCCAGCAGCCGGTCGACTAGCGGGGGGTTCTACGAGCAGTACTTC

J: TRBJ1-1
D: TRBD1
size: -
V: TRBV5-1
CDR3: CASSPKGAGTEAFF
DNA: TGCGCCAGCAGTCCAAAGGGGGCGGGTACTGAAGCTTTCTTT

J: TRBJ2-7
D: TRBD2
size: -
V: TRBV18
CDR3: CASSPFSGPGEQYF
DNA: TGTGCCAGCTCACCCTTTAGCGGGCCGGGGGAGCAGTACTTC

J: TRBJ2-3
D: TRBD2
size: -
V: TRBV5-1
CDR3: CASSLAGLAGNTDTQYF
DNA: TGCGCCAGCAGCTTGGCCGGGCTAGCGGGAAACACAGATACGCAGTATTTT

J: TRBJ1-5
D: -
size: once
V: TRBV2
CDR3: CASRSGLIYQPQHF
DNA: TGTGCCAGCAGATCGGGACTGATCTATCAGCCCCAGCATTTT

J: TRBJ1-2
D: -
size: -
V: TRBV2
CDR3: CASNIPGHDYGYTF
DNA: TGTGCCAGCAACATACCGGGACACGACTATGGCTACACCTTC

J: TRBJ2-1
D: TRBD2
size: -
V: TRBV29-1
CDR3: CSIQPGEGLNEQFF
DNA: TGCAGTATACAGCCGGGGGAGGGCCTCAATGAGCAGTTCTTC

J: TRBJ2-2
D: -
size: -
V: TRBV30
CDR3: CAWSPGNTGELFF
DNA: TGTGCCTGGAGCCCAGGGAACACCGGGGAGCTGTTTTTT